This T cell receptor beta chain was observed in a study of cytomegalovirus exposure and HLA in healthy donors. Study summary: Within an early data release were 80 million to 90 million unique TCRs drawn from HLA-typed donors. General study results and limits: Accurate prediction of most subjects' HLA-A and HLA-B alleles from TCR beta sequences was reported. Presence/absence analyses assumed roughly uniform sequencing depth across donors. Immune exposure information available was restricted to CMV serostatus.

PCR amplification relied on 60 Vbeta primers (plus 13 Jbeta primers). Sequenced by immunoSEQ multiplex PCR; TCRdb stores in-frame clones only, minus some. The data show 200,000 or so clones, 82% seen once. Germline V gives CDR1 MDHEN, CDR2 SYDVKM. J gave up 8 bases and V 2 bases, and 5 bases lay outside the gene matches. The CDR3 is 15 amino acids. In regard to this clone: The antigen is undetermined.

The gene calls are TRBV28 and TRBJ1-4, with TRBD1 matching 10 bases. The sequenced sample was PBMCs. This clonotype originated in a woman between 50 and 59 years old in good health and CMV-seropositive. CDR3 in DNA: TGTGCCAGCAGTTTAAGGGACAGGGGTTGGGAAAAACTGTTTTTT. Amino acids: CASSLRDRGWEKLFF.